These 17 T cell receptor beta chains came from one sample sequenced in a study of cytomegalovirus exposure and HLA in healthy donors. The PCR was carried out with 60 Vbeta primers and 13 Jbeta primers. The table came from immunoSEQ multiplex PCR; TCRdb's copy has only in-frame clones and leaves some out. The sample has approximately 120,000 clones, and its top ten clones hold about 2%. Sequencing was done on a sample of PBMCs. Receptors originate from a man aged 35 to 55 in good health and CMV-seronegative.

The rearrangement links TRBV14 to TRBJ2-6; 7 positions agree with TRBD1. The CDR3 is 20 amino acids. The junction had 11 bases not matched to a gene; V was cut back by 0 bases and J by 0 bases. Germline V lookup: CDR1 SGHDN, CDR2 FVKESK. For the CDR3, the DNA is TGTGCCAGCAGCCAAGATACCGGATGGACAGGCGGCTCTGGGGCCAACGTCCTGACTTTC. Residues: CASSQDTGWTGGSGANVLTF.

In DNA, the CDR3 is TGTGCCAGCAGTGAGGGGACTCGTAACACCGGGGAGCTGTTTTTT. It translates to CASSEGTRNTGELFF. The chain is built from TRBV25-1 and TRBJ2-2, with D perhaps matching TRBD2 (6 bases). Between the trimmed V and J ends, which lost 3 bases and 2 bases, there was a span of 10 bases. Germline loops: CDR1 MGHDK, CDR2 SYGVNS. This CDR3 is 15 amino acids long.

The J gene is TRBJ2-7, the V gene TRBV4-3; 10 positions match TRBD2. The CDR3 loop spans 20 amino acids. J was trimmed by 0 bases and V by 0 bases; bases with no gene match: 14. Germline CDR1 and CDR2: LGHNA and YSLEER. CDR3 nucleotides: TGCGCCAGCAGCCAAGAATATCGGCTAGCGGGAGCTTCGTTCTCCTACGAGCAGTACTTC. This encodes CASSQEYRLAGASFSYEQYF.

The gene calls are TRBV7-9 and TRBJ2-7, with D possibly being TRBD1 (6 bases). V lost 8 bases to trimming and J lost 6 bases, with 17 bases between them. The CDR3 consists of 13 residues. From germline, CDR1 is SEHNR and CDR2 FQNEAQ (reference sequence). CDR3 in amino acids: CASATGTRGEQYF. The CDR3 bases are TGTGCCAGCGCTACAGGGACCCGGGGCGAGCAGTACTTC.

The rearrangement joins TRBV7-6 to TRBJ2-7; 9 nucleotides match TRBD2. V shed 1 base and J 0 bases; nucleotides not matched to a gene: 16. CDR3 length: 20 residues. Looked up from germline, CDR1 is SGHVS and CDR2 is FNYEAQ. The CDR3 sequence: CASSLESSGVAGVSSYEQYF. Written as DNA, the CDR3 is TGTGCCAGCAGCTTAGAGTCCTCAGGAGTAGCGGGAGTGAGCTCCTACGAGCAGTACTTC.

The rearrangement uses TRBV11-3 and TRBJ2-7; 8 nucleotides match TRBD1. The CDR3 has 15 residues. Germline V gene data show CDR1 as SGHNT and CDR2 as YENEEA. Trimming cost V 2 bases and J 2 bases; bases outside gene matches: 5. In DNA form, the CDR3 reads TGTGCCAGCAGCTTAAACAGGGGGATCGCCTACGAGCAGTACTTC. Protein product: CASSLNRGIAYEQYF.

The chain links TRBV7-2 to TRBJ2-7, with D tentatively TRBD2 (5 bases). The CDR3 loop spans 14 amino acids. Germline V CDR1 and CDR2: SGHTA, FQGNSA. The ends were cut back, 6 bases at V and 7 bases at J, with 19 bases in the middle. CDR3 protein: CASRSTLTSGEQYF. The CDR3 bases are TGTGCCAGCAGGTCGACCCTCACCTCGGGAGAGCAGTACTTC.

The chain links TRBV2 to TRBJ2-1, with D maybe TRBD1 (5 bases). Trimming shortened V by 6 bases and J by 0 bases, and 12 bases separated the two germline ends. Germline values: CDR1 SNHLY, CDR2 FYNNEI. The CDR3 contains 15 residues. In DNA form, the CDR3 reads TGTGCCAGCAGGCAGACAGCAGGCTCCTACAATGAGCAGTTCTTC. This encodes CASRQTAGSYNEQFF.

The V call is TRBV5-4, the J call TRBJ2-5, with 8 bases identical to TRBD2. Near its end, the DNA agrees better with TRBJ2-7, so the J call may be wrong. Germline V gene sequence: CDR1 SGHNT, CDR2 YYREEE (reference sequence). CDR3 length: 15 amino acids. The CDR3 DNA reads TGTGCCAGCGGACCAGATTCTAGCGGGTATTACGAGCAGTACTTC. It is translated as CASGPDSSGYYEQYF.

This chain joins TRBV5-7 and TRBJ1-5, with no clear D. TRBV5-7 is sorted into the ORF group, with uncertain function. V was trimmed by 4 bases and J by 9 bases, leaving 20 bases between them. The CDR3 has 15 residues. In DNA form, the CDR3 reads TGTGCCAGCAGCCGAGGGCGGTCCCGGTCGAGGCCCCAGCATTTT. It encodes CASSRGRSRSRPQHF.

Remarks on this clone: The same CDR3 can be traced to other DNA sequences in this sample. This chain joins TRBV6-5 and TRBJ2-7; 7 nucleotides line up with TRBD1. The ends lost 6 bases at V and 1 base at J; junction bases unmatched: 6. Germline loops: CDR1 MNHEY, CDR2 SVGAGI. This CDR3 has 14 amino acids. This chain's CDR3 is CASRRTGGSYEQYF. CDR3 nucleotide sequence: TGTGCCAGCAGGCGGACAGGAGGATCCTACGAGCAGTACTTC.

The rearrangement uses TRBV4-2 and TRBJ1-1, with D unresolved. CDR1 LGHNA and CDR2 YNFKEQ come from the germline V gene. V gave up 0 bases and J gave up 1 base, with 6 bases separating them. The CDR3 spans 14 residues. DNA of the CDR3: TGTGCCAGCAGCCAAGATGTTCAGAACACTGAAGCTTTCTTT. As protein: CASSQDVQNTEAFF.

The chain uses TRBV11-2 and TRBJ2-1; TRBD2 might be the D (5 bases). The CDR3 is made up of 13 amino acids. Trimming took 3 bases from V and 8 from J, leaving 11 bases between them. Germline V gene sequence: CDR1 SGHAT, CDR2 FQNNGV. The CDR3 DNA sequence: TGTGCCAGCAGCTTCCCTAGCTCGGATGAGCAGTTCTTC. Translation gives CASSFPSSDEQFF.

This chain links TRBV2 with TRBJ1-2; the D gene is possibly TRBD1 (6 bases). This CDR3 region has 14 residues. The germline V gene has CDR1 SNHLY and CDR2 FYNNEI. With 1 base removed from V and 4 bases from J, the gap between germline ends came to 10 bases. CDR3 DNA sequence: TGTGCCAGCAGTGAAGGCGGGGGCCCCTATGGCTACACCTTC. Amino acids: CASSEGGGPYGYTF.

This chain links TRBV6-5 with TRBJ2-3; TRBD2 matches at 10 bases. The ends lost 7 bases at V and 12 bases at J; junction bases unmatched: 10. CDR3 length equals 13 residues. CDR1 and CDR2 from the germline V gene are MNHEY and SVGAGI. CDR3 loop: CASIDSGRSSQYF. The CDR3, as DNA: TGTGCCAGCATCGATAGCGGGAGGTCGTCCCAGTATTTT.

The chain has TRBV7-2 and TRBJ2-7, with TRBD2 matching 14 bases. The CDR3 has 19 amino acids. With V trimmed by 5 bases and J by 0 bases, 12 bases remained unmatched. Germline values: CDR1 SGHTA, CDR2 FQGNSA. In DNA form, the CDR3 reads TGTGCCAGCAGCCTTAAAATAGCCGGGACTAGCGGGAGCTCCTACGAGCAGTACTTC. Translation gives CASSLKIAGTSGSSYEQYF.

CDR3 nucleotides: TGTGCCAGCAGTTACCAACCGAGCTCCTACGAGCAGTACTTC. It encodes CASSYQPSSYEQYF. The V call is TRBV5-4, the J call TRBJ2-7; D is unclear. CDR3 length: 14 amino acids. Trimming shortened V by 5 bases and J by 0 bases, and 12 bases separated the two germline ends. CDR1 is SGHNT, CDR2 YYREEE, per germline (reference sequence).